These 27 T cell receptor beta chains were all obtained from the same sample, sequenced in a study of tumor and adjacent non-tumor tissue in lung cancer. TCRbeta libraries were built with three rounds of nested PCR, modified from ARM-PCR. TCRdb processed the multiplex PCR reads anew with MiXCR; each CDR3 protein has one entry. The table has some 99,000 distinct CDR3 sequences, 62% seen once. This sample's RNA came from whole unsorted tissue. Distant lung tissue was collected more than 3 cm away from the tumor edge. The sequencing input was distant non-tumor lung tissue. These receptors were taken from a man aged 60 to 69 with non-small cell lung cancer.

This clonotype is a singleton in its sample. The missing conserved phenylalanine or tryptophan at the end of this CDR3 makes a read error likely. The V call is TRBV6-2 or TRBV6-3, the J call TRBJ1-2; a possible D gene is TRBD1 (6 bases). Trimming removed 10 bases at V and 3 bases at J, with 15 bases between. The CDR3 is 13 residues long. Germline loops: CDR1 MNHEY, CDR2 SVGEGT. CDR3 residues: CATSDSDYYGYTI. In nucleotides, the CDR3 is TGTGCCACTTCGGACAGCGATTACTATGGCTACACCATT.

In regard to this clonotype: Here the CDR3 omits its conserved ending phenylalanine or tryptophan, so a read error is the likely source. The DNA is omitted, as the CDR3 cannot be located on it reliably, and the CDR3 follows TCRdb's listing. The V gene is TRBV11-2, the J gene TRBJ2-1; no check of the table's D call, TRBD1, against the DNA was made. With termini counted, the CDR3 has 14 amino acids. The V gene's germline CDR1 is SGHAT and CDR2 FQNNGV. The CDR3: CASSLNHGAFEQLS.

In this sample, this clonotype turned up many times. V usage is TRBV12-3 or TRBV12-4 and J usage is TRBJ1-1; D not resolved. V shed 2 bases and J shed 0 bases, with 4 bases lying between them. This CDR3 comprises 13 residues. The CDR3 bases are TGTGCCAGCAGTTTAATGGTGAACACTGAAGCTTTCTTT. Encoded protein: CASSLMVNTEAFF.

As regards this clonotype: A much larger clone differs from this one at a single base, so this may be a read error. Here the CDR3 omits its conserved ending phenylalanine or tryptophan, so a read error is the likely source. The V call is TRBV24-1, the J call TRBJ2-2, with D possibly being TRBD1 (6 bases). The CDR3 runs 14 residues. Trimming removed 5 bases at V and 1 base at J, with 7 bases between. Germline loops: CDR1 KGHDR, CDR2 SFDVKD. DNA for the CDR3: TGTGCCACCAGTGCGGGACAGAACACCGGGGAGCTGTTTTAT. Protein: CATSAGQNTGELFY.

Note on this clonotype: This may arise from a read error, as a much more abundant clone is one base away. This chain uses TRBV20-1 with TRBJ2-5, with 12 bases that match TRBD2. Germline V gene sequence: CDR1 DFQATT, CDR2 SNEGSKA (reference sequence). V shed 6 bases and J 4 bases; nucleotides not matched to a gene: 12. CDR3 length equals 16 residues. CDR3 amino acids: CSATGTSGWTSETQYF. In DNA, the CDR3 is TGCAGTGCAACCGGGACTAGCGGGTGGACCTCAGAGACCCAGTACTTC.

This clonotype was observed at least ten times. The rearrangement links TRBV30 to TRBJ1-2; the D is unclear. The CDR3 loop spans 14 amino acids. The V end lost 0 bases, the J end lost 0 bases, and 8 bases lay between the germline ends. Germline V gives CDR1 GTSNPN, CDR2 SVGIG (reference sequence). CDR3 region: CAWSVLGSNYGYTF. The CDR3 DNA reads TGTGCCTGGAGTGTACTCGGATCTAACTATGGCTACACCTTC. Looking up the rest from reference TRBV30 and TRBJ1-2 gives the full variable domain: SQTIHQWPATLVQPVGSPLSLECTVEGTSNPNLYWYRQAAGRGLQLLFYSVGIGQISSEVPQNLSASRPQDRQFILSSKKLLLSDSGFYLCAWSVLGSNYGYTFGSGTRLTVV.

Regarding this clonotype: Possible read error: a much larger clone is one base away. The CDR3: CAWSLAGASLLHF. CDR3 DNA sequence: TGTGCCTGGAGTTTGGCAGGGGCCTCACTCCTCCACTTT. The chain is built from TRBV30 and TRBJ1-6, with D maybe TRBD1 (6 bases). This CDR3 comprises 13 residues. Germline V gene lookup returns CDR1 GTSNPN and CDR2 SVGIG (reference sequence).

Turning to this clonotype: The CDR3 does not close with the conserved phenylalanine or tryptophan, likely indicating a read error. The chain couples TRBV25-1 to TRBJ2-2; D unclear. CDR1 MGHDK and CDR2 SYGVNS come from the germline V gene. Trimming removed 3 bases at V and 4 bases at J, with 12 bases between. CDR3 length equals 15 residues. The CDR3 DNA sequence: TGTGCCAGCAGTGACCCCCTAGAAGGCACCGGGGAGCTGTTTACT. This sequence encodes CASSDPLEGTGELFT.

This clonotype has a handful of counts. The chain links TRBV28 to TRBJ2-3, with a possible D match to TRBD1 (6 bases). The CDR3 contains 16 residues. Trimming left V 5 bases short and J 2 bases short, with 17 bases between. The germline V gene has CDR1 MDHEN and CDR2 SYDVKM. CDR3 sequence reads: CASSTSGTKATDTQYF. The CDR3 DNA is TGTGCCAGCAGTACATCCGGGACAAAAGCCACAGATACGCAGTATTTT.

There are a few counts of this clonotype. This chain joins TRBV18 and TRBJ2-3; the D call may be TRBD1 or TRBD2 (5 bases each). In germline, CDR1 is KGHSH, CDR2 LQKENI. This CDR3 has 13 amino acids. The germline V and J ends were trimmed by 0 bases and 4 bases, with 5 bases remaining between them. This CDR3 is CASSPPGPDTQYF. Here the CDR3 DNA reads TGTGCCAGCTCACCACCGGGACCAGATACGCAGTATTTT. Variable domain in full (rest from reference TRBV18 and TRBJ2-3): NAGVMQNPRHLVRRRGQEARLRCSPMKGHSHVYWYRQLPEEGLKFMVYLQKENIIDESGMPKERFSAEFPKEGPSILRIQQVVRGDSAAYFCASSPPGPDTQYFGPGTRLTVL.

The chain joins TRBV20-1 to TRBJ2-1, with 12 bases aligning to TRBD2. J gave up 1 base and V 6 bases, and 10 bases lay outside the gene matches. Per the germline V gene, CDR1 is DFQATT and CDR2 is SNEGSKA (reference sequence). The CDR3 consists of 17 residues. The CDR3 sequence: CSAKQRLAGESYNEQFF. For the CDR3, the DNA is TGCAGTGCCAAACAGAGACTAGCGGGAGAATCCTACAATGAGCAGTTCTTC.

Notes on this clonotype: One end of the junction is discordant with germline, which a read error may explain. V usage is TRBV12-3 or TRBV12-4 and J usage is TRBJ1-1; D is undetermined. This CDR3 is built from 15 residues. CDR3 protein: CASSLGVKVNTEAVF. The CDR3 DNA follows: TGTGCCAGCAGTTTGGGAGTGAAGGTGAACACTGAAGCTGTCTTT.

In regard to this clonotype: Just one base apart from a much larger clone, this may be a read error. This rearrangement joins TRBV6-5 to TRBJ1-2, with a tentative D call TRBD1 (6 bases). Germline V gene data show CDR1 as MNHEY and CDR2 as SVGAGI. The CDR3 contains 16 residues. The CDR3 coding sequence is TGTGCCAACAGTTACTCGGGGGCAGTGCCAAACTATGGCTACACCTTC. Its protein is CANSYSGAVPNYGYTF.

With regard to this clonotype: A much bigger clone sits one base away, suggesting this may be a read error. V gene TRBV5-4 combines with J gene TRBJ1-1; tentative D call: TRBD1 (5 bases). The CDR3 covers 14 residues. The germline V gene has CDR1 SGHNT and CDR2 YYREEE (reference sequence). The V gene lost 0 bases and the J gene lost 3 bases, with 9 bases spanning the gap. The CDR3 nucleotides are TGTGCCAGCAGCTTGGGGGGCCGGGACACTGAAGCTTTCTTT. Its translation: CASSLGGRDTEAFF. Looking up the rest from reference TRBV5-4 and TRBJ1-1 gives the full variable domain: ETGVTQSPTHLIKTRGQQVTLRCSSQSGHNTVSWYQQALGQGPQFIFQYYREEENGRGNFPPRFSGLQFPNYSSELNVNALELDDSALYLCASSLGGRDTEAFFGQGTRLTVV.

About this clonotype: The junction differs from germline at one of its ends, possibly a read error. The rearrangement links TRBV7-8 to TRBJ1-6; TRBD1 might be the D (6 bases). Germline V CDR1 and CDR2: SGHVS, FQNEAQ. CDR3 length: 16 amino acids. The CDR3 coding sequence is TGTGCCAGCAGCTTACTTCCGACAGGTGGAAATTCACTCCTCCACTTT. Translating it yields CASSLLPTGGNSLLHF.

This CDR3 is CASRGQSTVTEAFF. In DNA, the CDR3 is TGTGCCTCCCGGGGACAGAGTACAGTCACTGAAGCTTTCTTT. This chain connects TRBV6-2 or TRBV6-3 to TRBJ1-1; 7 bases align to TRBD1. The ends lost 11 bases at V and 4 bases at J; junction bases unmatched: 13. CDR1 is MNHEY, CDR2 SVGEGT, per germline. The CDR3 sequence is 14 residues long.

In regard to this clonotype: It may be a read error: a sequence one base away is much more abundant. The chain combines TRBV11-2 with TRBJ2-1; TRBD2 agrees at 12 bases. The CDR3 totals 15 residues. V lost 1 base and J lost 15; bases outside the gene matches: 10. From germline, CDR1 is SGHAT and CDR2 FQNNGV. The DNA for the CDR3 is TGTGCCAGCAGCTTAGGGCTAGCGGGGGGGATCGTGCGGTTCTTC. Amino acids: CASSLGLAGGIVRFF.

A note on this clonotype: At one of its ends the junction is not consistent with the germline gene, which may arise from a read error. This chain links TRBV4-2 with TRBJ2-1; D could derive from TRBD1 or TRBD2 (5 bases each). The CDR3 has 17 amino acids. In germline, CDR1 is LGHNA, CDR2 YNFKEQ. DNA for the CDR3: TGTGCCAGCAGCCAGGGGCTCGGGGTAGATGGCTACAATGAGCACTTCTTC. Translation: CASSQGLGVDGYNEHFF.

As for this clonotype: A read error is possible here, since a much larger clone lies one base away. The final CDR3 position lacks the conserved phenylalanine or tryptophan, pointing to a likely read error. The gene calls are TRBV28 and TRBJ1-2; 11 bases match TRBD1. J lost 4 bases, V lost 3 bases, and 4 bases had no gene match. CDR3 size: 15 residues. The germline V gene has CDR1 MDHEN and CDR2 SYDVKM. DNA of the CDR3: TGTGCCAGCAGTTTCTTCGGGACAGGGGGCTATGGCTACACCTCC. Amino acids: CASSFFGTGGYGYTS.

This chain links TRBV7-9 with TRBJ2-1; D remains ambiguous. The V and J ends lost 3 bases and 7 bases respectively, with 16 bases between them. Looked up from germline, CDR1 is SEHNR and CDR2 is FQNEAQ (reference sequence). This CDR3 spans 15 amino acids. The CDR3 protein is CASSFSQAVENEQFF. The CDR3 DNA reads as TGTGCCAGCAGCTTTTCCCAGGCGGTGGAGAATGAGCAGTTCTTC.

Remarks on this clonotype: A much larger clone differs from this one at a single base, so this may be a read error. The chain is built from TRBV28 and TRBJ2-2; 7 bases match TRBD2. The CDR3 runs to 14 residues. V gave up 4 bases and J gave up 6 bases; unmatched junction bases: 5. Germline loops: CDR1 MDHEN, CDR2 SYDVKM. As DNA, the CDR3 is TGTGCCAGCAGTTCCGCGGGAGACGCCGGGGAGCTGTTTTTT. The encoded protein is CASSSAGDAGELFF.

This clonotype was counted many times. The chain joins TRBV6-6 to TRBJ1-1; 12 nucleotides align to TRBD1. The CDR3 totals 18 residues. The junction had 17 bases not matched to a gene; V was cut back by 7 bases and J by 5 bases. From germline, CDR1 is MNHNY and CDR2 SVGAGI (reference sequence). The CDR3 region is CASTPTGGQGAPRTEAFF. The CDR3 DNA is TGTGCCAGCACCCCTACTGGGGGACAGGGGGCGCCTAGGACTGAAGCTTTCTTT.

The rearrangement links TRBV12-3 or TRBV12-4 to TRBJ2-3; TRBD1 matches 8 bases. The CDR3 is 14 residues long. Trimming took 6 bases from V and 6 from J; bases not matched to a gene: 8. The CDR3 sequence: CASRQGAGGDTQYF. CDR3 bases: TGTGCCAGCAGGCAAGGGGCAGGGGGCGATACGCAGTATTTT.

This clonotype was seen a few times. The junction departs from germline at one end; a sequencing error may be responsible. The rearrangement links TRBV6-1 to TRBJ2-1; 7 bases are a match to TRBD2. CDR1 MNHNS and CDR2 SASEGT come from the germline V gene. The CDR3 sequence is 13 residues long. This CDR3 reads CASRGGVYNEQLF. CDR3 in DNA: TGTGCCAGCAGGGGGGGGGTATACAATGAGCAGCTCTTC.

Concerning this clonotype itself: The junction shows a germline mismatch at one end, possibly a read error. Written as DNA, the CDR3 is TGTGCCAGAAGTTCACTGGATAGCATGGAGACCCAGTACTTC. It yields the protein CARSSLDSMETQYF. The V call is TRBV12-3 or TRBV12-4, the J call TRBJ2-5; D is undetermined. The CDR3 has 14 residues.

The chain uses TRBV11-3 and TRBJ2-5; TRBD1 is a possible D gene (6 bases). With 5 bases removed from V and 7 bases from J, the gap between germline ends came to 23 bases. CDR3 length equals 16 residues. CDR1 is SGHNT and CDR2 is YENEEA in the germline V gene. The CDR3 sequence: CASSIGGTRIKGTQYF. In DNA form, the CDR3 reads TGTGCCAGCAGCATCGGTGGGACAAGGATCAAAGGGACCCAGTACTTC.

In its sample, this clonotype was seen many times. V gene TRBV6-2 or TRBV6-3 combines with J gene TRBJ1-5; TRBD1 matches at 7 bases. With V trimmed by 3 bases and J by 6 bases, 14 bases remained unmatched. The length of the CDR3 is 17 residues. Per the germline V gene, CDR1 is MNHEY and CDR2 is SVGEGT. CDR3 bases: TGTGCCAGCAGTTATTCCCCCAGGGGACAGCTTGCTCAGCCCCAGCATTTT. Protein product: CASSYSPRGQLAQPQHF.